A selection of T cell receptor beta chains follows, all from one sample in a study of T cell responses to AZD1222 COVID-19 vaccine. Generated by immunoSEQ multiplex PCR, the TCRdb table keeps only in-frame clones and is missing some. The table lists around 81,000 clones, over 80% of them singletons. The sample here was peripheral blood, taken on day 0 of AZD1222 vaccination. Receptors originate from an adult in good health. The CDR3 runs from the conserved cysteine through the conserved F or W. A D gene is named only where the DNA matches it firmly. The size of a clone is reported for some rows only, either as once, few or many, or as a class for expanded clones.

V,size,D,J,DNA,CDR3
TRBV5-1,NA,NA,TRBJ2-7,TGCGCCAGCAGCCTAGGAGGGGGCGGGAACGAGCAGTACTTC,CASSLGGGGNEQYF
TRBV7-2,NA,TRBD1,TRBJ2-5,TGTGCCAGCAGCCTACCCGGGACAGGGAGCCAAGAGACCCAGTACTTC,CASSLPGTGSQETQYF
TRBV6-1,NA,TRBD1,TRBJ2-3,TGTGCCAGCAGTGAAGCGGACAGGGACTTCACAGATACGCAGTATTTT,CASSEADRDFTDTQYF
TRBV7-2,few,NA,TRBJ2-1,TGTGCCAGCAGCGACCCCTTCATTTCTAAACATTACAATGAGCAGTTCTTC,CASSDPFISKHYNEQFF
TRBV4-1,NA,NA,TRBJ1-4,TGCGCCAGCAGCCAAGATTTAGAGCCAAGGAATGAAAAACTGTTTTTT,CASSQDLEPRNEKLFF
TRBV7-9,NA,TRBD1,TRBJ1-2,TGTGCCAGCAGCCCAAGGACAGGGGTCCATGGCTACACCTTC,CASSPRTGVHGYTF
TRBV12-3/TRBV12-4,few,NA,TRBJ1-3,TGTGCCAGCAATGGCAGGGTTGGAAACACCATATATTTT,CASNGRVGNTIYF
TRBV19,NA,NA,TRBJ2-5,TGTGCCAGTAGTCTCCAGGACTCATCCCGGGAGACCCAGTACTTC,CASSLQDSSRETQYF
TRBV7-9,NA,TRBD2,TRBJ2-2,TGTGCCAGCATCCTAGCGGGAGGGAACACCGGGGAGCTGTTTTTT,CASILAGGNTGELFF
TRBV11-3,NA,NA,TRBJ2-1,TGTGCCAGCAGCACGGGAAGCTCCTACAATGAGCAGTTCTTC,CASSTGSSYNEQFF
TRBV6-2/TRBV6-3,NA,TRBD2,TRBJ2-5,TGTGCCAGCAGTTACTCCGGGACTAGCGGGGGGGTGCAAGAGACCCAGTACTTC,CASSYSGTSGGVQETQYF
TRBV19,NA,NA,TRBJ1-4,TGTGCCAGTACTTTACTAGAGGACAGTAAAAATGAAAAACTGTTTTTT,CASTLLEDSKNEKLFF
TRBV3-1/TRBV3-2,NA,NA,TRBJ2-2,TGTGCCAGCAGCCAAGCCCCCTTTTATACCGGGGAGCTGTTTTTT,CASSQAPFYTGELFF
TRBV6-6,NA,NA,TRBJ1-5,TGTGCCGTGGTCGGGACCCCAATCTATCAGCCCCAGCATTTT,CAVVGTPIYQPQHF
TRBV7-9,NA,NA,TRBJ2-1,TGTGCCAGCAGCTCCGACAGTTCGGGCTCGGTGGCTGAGCAGTTCTTC,CASSSDSSGSVAEQFF
TRBV4-3,once,TRBD1,TRBJ1-1,TGCGCCAGCAGCCAAGCCACGACAGGGGACACTGAAGCTTTCTTT,CASSQATTGDTEAFF
TRBV24-1,NA,NA,TRBJ2-3,TGTGCCACCGGTGGAAATCGCGCGACAGATACGCAGTATTTT,CATGGNRATDTQYF
TRBV15,NA,NA,TRBJ2-2,TGTGCCACCAGCAGAGGCGGCAGGGCGAACACCGGGGAGCTGTTTTTT,CATSRGGRANTGELFF
TRBV7-2,NA,NA,TRBJ2-3,TGTGCCAGCAGAGTTAGCGCTAACGGAGATACGCAGTATTTT,CASRVSANGDTQYF
TRBV2,NA,TRBD1,TRBJ1-1,TGTGCCAGCAGTCAGGACAGGCCCGCACGGAACACTGAAGCTTTCTTT,CASSQDRPARNTEAFF
TRBV19,NA,NA,TRBJ1-2,TGTGCCAGTAGCTCTATGACAGGCCGAGTCTATGGCTACACCTTC,CASSSMTGRVYGYTF
TRBV21-1,NA,NA,TRBJ1-2,TGTGCCAGCAGCAAAGGGGGAGGACAGGGCGACCTTAACTATGGCTACACCTTC,CASSKGGGQGDLNYGYTF
TRBV2,NA,NA,TRBJ1-1,TGTGCCAGCAGTGAAGAGCCGAACACTGAAGCTTTCTTT,CASSEEPNTEAFF
TRBV5-4,NA,NA,TRBJ1-6,TGTGCCAGCAGCTTGATTACAGGGAAGAATTCACCCCTCCACTTT,CASSLITGKNSPLHF
TRBV11-3,NA,NA,TRBJ2-3,TGTGCCAGCAGCTTAGGATGGGGCGGCACGGCAGATACGCAGTATTTT,CASSLGWGGTADTQYF
TRBV29-1,once,TRBD1,TRBJ2-7,TGCAGCGCCAGGACAGGGGGCCCTGCCTACGAGCAGTACTTC,CSARTGGPAYEQYF
TRBV6-5,NA,NA,TRBJ2-5,TGTGCCAGCGGTTCCCCAGGGACGGGCCAAGAGACCCAGTACTTC,CASGSPGTGQETQYF
TRBV6-5,NA,NA,TRBJ2-1,TGTGCCAGCAGCCGCCGGGAGCTCTACAATGAGCAGTTCTTC,CASSRRELYNEQFF
TRBV3-1/TRBV3-2,NA,NA,TRBJ1-5,TGTGCCAGCAGCCAAGGAGGGTTGAGGCAGCCCCAGCATTTT,CASSQGGLRQPQHF
TRBV7-9,NA,NA,TRBJ1-2,TGTGCCAGCAGCATGACTAACTATGGCTACACCTTC,CASSMTNYGYTF
TRBV2,once,NA,TRBJ2-7,TGTGCCAGCAGTGAAGCAGGGCAGTCCTACGAGCAGTACTTC,CASSEAGQSYEQYF
TRBV7-6,NA,TRBD1,TRBJ1-6,TGTGCCAGCACTGTGAGGACAGGGGGCAATTCACCCCTCCACTTT,CASTVRTGGNSPLHF
TRBV7-2,NA,NA,TRBJ1-2,TGTGCCAGCAGCCCCCTGGGGAGGGTGGGGGGCTACACCTTC,CASSPLGRVGGYTF
TRBV24-1,NA,NA,TRBJ2-1,TGTGCCACCAGTGATTTGTTGGACAATGAGCAGTTCTTC,CATSDLLDNEQFF
TRBV11-2,NA,TRBD2,TRBJ2-1,TGTGCCAGCAGCGGGGGGGGACACAATGAGCAGTTCTTC,CASSGGGHNEQFF
TRBV5-4,few,TRBD1,TRBJ2-2,TGTGCCAGCAGCCTTGACCCCGGACAGGGGGTCGGGGAGCTGTTTTTT,CASSLDPGQGVGELFF
TRBV3-1/TRBV3-2,NA,NA,TRBJ2-5,TGTGCCAGCAGCCGCTCGGGGGAGACCCAGTACTTC,CASSRSGETQYF
TRBV5-6,NA,TRBD1,TRBJ1-6,TGTGCCAGCAGCTCGGGACAGGGGTCCTATAATTCACCCCTCCACTTT,CASSSGQGSYNSPLHF
TRBV21-1,NA,NA,TRBJ1-5,TGTGCCAGCAGCAAACGGGGCCGGGACAGGGCACTCTATAGCAATCAGCCCCAGCATTTT,CASSKRGRDRALYSNQPQHF
TRBV10-3,NA,NA,TRBJ2-7,TGTGCCACCTATGAGGGCCTCGACTACGAGCAGTACTTC,CATYEGLDYEQYF
TRBV27,NA,NA,TRBJ1-3,TGTGCCAGCAGGTCCAGTGGAAACACCATATATTTT,CASRSSGNTIYF
TRBV30,once,NA,TRBJ2-4,TGTGCCTGGAGTGATTCAATTACATGGGTGCTAGCCAAAAACATTCAGTACTTC,CAWSDSITWVLAKNIQYF
TRBV7-2,NA,TRBD1,TRBJ2-7,TGTGCCAGCAGCTTAGGACAGGGGGGCACCTACGAGCAGTACTTC,CASSLGQGGTYEQYF